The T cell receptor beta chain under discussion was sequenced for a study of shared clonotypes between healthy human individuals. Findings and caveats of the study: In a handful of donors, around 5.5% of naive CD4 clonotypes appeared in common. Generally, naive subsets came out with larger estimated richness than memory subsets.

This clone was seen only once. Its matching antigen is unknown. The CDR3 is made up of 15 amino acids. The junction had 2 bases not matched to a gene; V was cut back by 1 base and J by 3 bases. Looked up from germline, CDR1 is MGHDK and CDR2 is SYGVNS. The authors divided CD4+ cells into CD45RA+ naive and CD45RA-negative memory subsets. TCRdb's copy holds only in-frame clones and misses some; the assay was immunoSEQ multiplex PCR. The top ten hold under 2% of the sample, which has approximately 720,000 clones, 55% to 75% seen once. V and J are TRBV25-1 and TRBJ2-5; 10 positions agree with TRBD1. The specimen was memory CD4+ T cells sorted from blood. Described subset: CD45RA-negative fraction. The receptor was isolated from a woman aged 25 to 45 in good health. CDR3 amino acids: CASSELGTGEETQYF. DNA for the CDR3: TGTGCCAGCAGTGAATTAGGGACAGGGGAAGAGACCCAGTACTTC.